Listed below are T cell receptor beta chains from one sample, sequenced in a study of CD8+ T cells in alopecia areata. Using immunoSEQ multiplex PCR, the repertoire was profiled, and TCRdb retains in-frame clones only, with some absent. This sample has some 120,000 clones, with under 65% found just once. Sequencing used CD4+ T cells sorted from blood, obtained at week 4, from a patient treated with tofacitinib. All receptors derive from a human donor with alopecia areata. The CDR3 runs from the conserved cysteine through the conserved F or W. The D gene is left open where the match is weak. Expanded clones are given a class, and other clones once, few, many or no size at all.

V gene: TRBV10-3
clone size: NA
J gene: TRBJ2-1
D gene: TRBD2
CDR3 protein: CAISTVSSGSSSYNEQFF
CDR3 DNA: TGTGCCATCAGCACCGTGTCTAGCGGGAGTAGCTCCTACAATGAGCAGTTCTTC

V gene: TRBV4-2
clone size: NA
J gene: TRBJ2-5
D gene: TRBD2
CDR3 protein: CASSQEAVAGGETQYF
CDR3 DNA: TGTGCCAGCAGCCAAGAGGCGGTAGCGGGAGGAGAGACCCAGTACTTC

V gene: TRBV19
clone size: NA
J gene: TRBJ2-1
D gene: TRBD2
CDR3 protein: CATQRTSGLIYNEQFF
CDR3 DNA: TGTGCCACCCAGAGGACTAGCGGCCTTATCTACAATGAGCAGTTCTTC

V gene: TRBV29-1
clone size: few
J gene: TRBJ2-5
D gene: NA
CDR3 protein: CSVEKGTGVVETQYF
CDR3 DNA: TGCAGCGTTGAAAAGGGGACGGGAGTAGTCGAGACCCAGTACTTC

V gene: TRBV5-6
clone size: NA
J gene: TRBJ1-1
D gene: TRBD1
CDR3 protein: CASSIRTGDGNTEAFF
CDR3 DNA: TGTGCCAGCAGCATCCGGACAGGGGACGGGAACACTGAAGCTTTCTTT

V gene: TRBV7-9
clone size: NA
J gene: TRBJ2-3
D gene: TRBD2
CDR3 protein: CASSLAVGLAGTDTQYF
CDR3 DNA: TGTGCCAGCAGCTTAGCGGTGGGACTAGCGGGAACAGATACGCAGTATTTT

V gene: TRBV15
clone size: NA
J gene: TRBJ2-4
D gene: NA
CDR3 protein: CATSREARDIQYF
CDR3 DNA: TGTGCCACCAGCAGAGAAGCGAGGGACATTCAGTACTTC

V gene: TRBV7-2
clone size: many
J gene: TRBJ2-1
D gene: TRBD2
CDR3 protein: CASSLIPSGVYNEQFF
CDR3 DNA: TGTGCCAGCAGCCTTATACCTAGCGGAGTCTACAATGAGCAGTTCTTC

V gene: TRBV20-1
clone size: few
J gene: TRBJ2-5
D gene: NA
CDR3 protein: CSARVDETQYF
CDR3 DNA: TGCAGTGCTAGAGTAGATGAGACCCAGTACTTC

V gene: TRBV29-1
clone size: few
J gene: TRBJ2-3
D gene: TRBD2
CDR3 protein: CSVVLAGGTDTQYF
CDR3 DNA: TGCAGCGTTGTGCTGGCGGGAGGCACAGATACGCAGTATTTT

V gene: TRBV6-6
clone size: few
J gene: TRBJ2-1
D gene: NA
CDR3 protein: CASSGTDYNEQFF
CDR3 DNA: TGTGCCAGCAGTGGAACCGATTACAATGAGCAGTTCTTC

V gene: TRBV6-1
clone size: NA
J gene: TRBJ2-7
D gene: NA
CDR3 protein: CASSEGGIGQGISYEQYF
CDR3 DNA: TGTGCCAGCAGTGAAGGCGGGATCGGGCAGGGGATATCCTACGAGCAGTACTTC

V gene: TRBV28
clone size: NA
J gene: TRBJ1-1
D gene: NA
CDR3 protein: CASSNGDRMNTEAFF
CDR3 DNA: TGTGCCAGCAGTAATGGGGATAGGATGAACACTGAAGCTTTCTTT

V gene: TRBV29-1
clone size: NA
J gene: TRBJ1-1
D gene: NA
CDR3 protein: CSAGVGQGGTEAFF
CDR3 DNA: TGCAGCGCTGGGGTTGGCCAGGGAGGCACTGAAGCTTTCTTT